One sample yielded the 23 T cell receptor beta chains listed below, sequenced in a study of shared clonotypes between healthy human individuals. The protocol was immunoSEQ multiplex PCR, while the TCRdb copy is restricted to in-frame clones and leaves out a portion. The repertoire holds 1,400,000 or so clones, approximately 98.5% seen once, with approximately 0.38% in the top ten. The specimen was naive CD4+ T cells sorted from blood. Regarding subset: CD45RA+ positively selected. These receptor sequences come from a man under 40 in good health.

The J gene is TRBJ2-7, the V gene TRBV10-3, with D perhaps TRBD1 (6 bases). This CDR3 is built from 16 residues. V lost 0 bases to trimming and J lost 0 bases, with 12 bases between them. Germline values: CDR1 ENHRY, CDR2 SYGVKD. Here the CDR3 reads CAISESSRGSSYEQYF. CDR3 in DNA: TGTGCCATCAGTGAGTCGTCCAGGGGAAGCTCCTACGAGCAGTACTTC.

This clone showed up just once. For the CDR3, the DNA is TGTGCCAGCAGCGTAGAAGCGGGAGTCAACGAGCAGTACTTC. Translating it yields CASSVEAGVNEQYF. J is TRBJ2-7 and V is TRBV9; 8 bases align to TRBD2. Germline lookup yields CDR1 SGDLS and CDR2 YYNGEE. The CDR3 contains 14 residues. V lost 0 bases to trimming and J lost 5 bases; unmatched junction nucleotides: 4.

The chain joins TRBV5-1 to TRBJ2-3, with D possibly matching TRBD2 (6 bases). Germline CDR1 reads SGHRS; CDR2 reads YFSETQ. The CDR3 is made up of 15 amino acids. The V gene lost 7 bases and the J gene lost 2 bases, with 17 bases spanning the gap. The CDR3 sequence is CASAPGVADTDTQYF. The CDR3 nucleotides are TGCGCCAGCGCTCCCGGGGTAGCGGACACAGATACGCAGTATTTT.

DNA for the CDR3: TGTGCCAGTTCCACACGGACGAATGAAGCTTTCTTT. Translated, it gives CASSTRTNEAFF. V and J are TRBV7-9 and TRBJ1-1; D is undetermined. The CDR3 has 12 residues. Trimming took 9 bases from V and 7 from J, leaving 15 bases between them. Looked up from germline, CDR1 is SEHNR and CDR2 is FQNEAQ (reference sequence).

This sequence joins TRBV6-1 and TRBJ2-3; TRBD1 might be the D (5 bases). The CDR3 length is 14 residues. Germline V gene lookup returns CDR1 MNHNS and CDR2 SASEGT. V shed 10 bases and J shed 0 bases, with 14 bases lying between them. CDR3 in DNA: TGTGCCACCCAGACAGAGATGAGCACAGATACGCAGTATTTT. Amino acids: CATQTEMSTDTQYF.

This chain joins TRBV5-5 and TRBJ2-7; TRBD2 matches at 12 bases. The CDR3 contains 17 residues. Germline assignment: CDR1 SGHKS and CDR2 YYEKEE (reference sequence). The J segment lost 0 bases and the V segment lost 2 bases, leaving 6 bases of the junction unmatched. This chain's CDR3 is CASSLPLAGGSSYEQYF. The CDR3 DNA reads as TGTGCCAGCAGCTTACCCCTAGCGGGAGGGAGCTCCTACGAGCAGTACTTC.

The gene calls are TRBV15 and TRBJ2-7, with D unresolved. The ends were cut back, 3 bases at V and 0 bases at J, with 15 bases in the middle. Germline V gene data show CDR1 as LNHNV and CDR2 as YYDKDF (reference sequence). The CDR3 is made up of 16 amino acids. CDR3 amino acids: CATSRPGGPSSYEQYF. The CDR3 region has the DNA TGTGCCACCAGCAGGCCTGGCGGACCAAGCTCCTACGAGCAGTACTTC.

This clone was picked up a small number of times. Here the CDR3 reads CASRSGAGELFF. CDR3 DNA sequence: TGCGCCAGCAGATCCGGGGCCGGGGAGCTGTTTTTT. This chain links TRBV10-1 with TRBJ2-2, with D perhaps TRBD2 (5 bases). Germline V CDR1 and CDR2: WNHNN, SYGVQD (reference sequence). Trimming pared 6 bases from V and 6 bases from J, leaving 8 bases between. The CDR3 has 12 amino acids.

The rearrangement links TRBV29-1 to TRBJ2-5; D is ambiguous. Trimming took off 7 bases at V and 5 bases at J, with 17 bases between the two ends. The length of the CDR3 is 13 residues. CDR1 and CDR2 (germline): SQVTM, ANQGSEA. CDR3 sequence (DNA): TGCAGCGCGTGCTCCAACATCGGGGAGACCCAGTACTTC. Amino acid sequence: CSACSNIGETQYF.

This clone was recorded only once. The genes are TRBV4-3 and TRBJ2-3, with 9 bases lining up with TRBD2. The CDR3 is made up of 19 amino acids. The ends lost 1 base at V and 7 bases at J; junction bases unmatched: 18. Germline CDR1 reads LGHNA; CDR2 reads YSLEER. The CDR3 spells CASSQGLSGLAGLYHTQYF. CDR3 DNA sequence: TGCGCCAGCAGCCAAGGACTTTCCGGCCTAGCGGGGCTTTACCATACGCAGTATTTT.

Notes on this clone: At the DNA level, this CDR3 is encoded by other sequences in the same sample as well. V is TRBV5-6 and J is TRBJ2-5; D is unclear. CDR1 and CDR2 (germline): SGHDT, YYEEEE. V was shortened by 0 bases and J by 4 bases, with 4 bases between the two germline ends. The CDR3 sequence is 12 residues long. As DNA, the CDR3 is TGTGCCAGCAGCTTGGTAGGAGAGACCCAGTACTTC. Its translation: CASSLVGETQYF. The full variable domain, in which reference TRBV5-6 and TRBJ2-5 provide the parts outside the CDR3, is DAGVTQSPTHLIKTRGQQVTLRCSPKSGHDTVSWYQQALGQGPQFIFQYYEEEERQRGNFPDRFSGHQFPNYSSELNVNALLLGDSALYLCASSLVGETQYFGPGTRLLVL.

The rearrangement joins TRBV5-1 to TRBJ2-7, with a possible D match to TRBD1 (7 bases). Trimming left V 4 bases short and J 6 bases short, with 20 bases between. The CDR3 is 15 residues long. From germline, CDR1 is SGHRS and CDR2 YFSETQ. The DNA for the CDR3 is TGCGCCAGCAGCCGTGGACAGGCCCGGGGGATCGAGCAGTACTTC. The encoded protein is CASSRGQARGIEQYF.

This clone was found once. The rearrangement joins TRBV27 to TRBJ1-3; no reliable D call. The CDR3 is made up of 16 amino acids. V was shortened by 4 bases and J by 0 bases, with 13 bases between the two germline ends. Germline values: CDR1 MNHEY, CDR2 SMNVEV (reference sequence). CDR3 in DNA: TGTGCCAGCAGTTCCTCGCGTTGGGGCTCTGGAAACACCATATATTTT. Its protein product is CASSSSRWGSGNTIYF.

This CDR3 reads CASSRGQSRANEKLFF. CDR3 DNA: TGTGCCAGCAGCCGTGGACAGAGCCGGGCTAATGAAAAACTGTTTTTT. The gene calls are TRBV5-4 and TRBJ1-4, with D possibly matching TRBD1 (6 bases). Germline CDR1 and CDR2: SGHNT and YYREEE (reference sequence). The CDR3 loop spans 16 amino acids. The germline V and J ends were trimmed by 4 bases and 3 bases, with 16 bases remaining between them.

The gene calls are TRBV5-1 and TRBJ2-2; TRBD2 matches 15 bases. This CDR3 contains 17 residues. Trimming removed 0 bases from V and 3 bases from J; junction bases left unmatched: 0. The germline gives CDR1 SGHRS, CDR2 YFSETQ. For the CDR3, the DNA is TGCGCCAGCAGCTTGGGGACTAGCGGGAGGGACACCGGGGAGCTGTTTTTT. Translation gives CASSLGTSGRDTGELFF.

As regards this clone: The identical CDR3 is also encoded by other nucleotide sequences in the sample. This chain links TRBV30 with TRBJ2-7; possibly TRBD1 or TRBD2 for D (6 bases each). The CDR3 sequence is 12 residues long. Between the trimmed V and J ends, which lost 4 bases and 3 bases, there was a span of 10 bases. The germline gives CDR1 GTSNPN, CDR2 SVGIG (reference sequence). In DNA, the CDR3 is TGTGCCTGGAACGGGGGCGGCTACGAGCAGTACTTC. This translates into CAWNGGGYEQYF. Full variable domain (missing parts from reference TRBV30 and TRBJ2-7): SQTIHQWPATLVQPVGSPLSLECTVEGTSNPNLYWYRQAAGRGLQLLFYSVGIGQISSEVPQNLSASRPQDRQFILSSKKLLLSDSGFYLCAWNGGGYEQYFGPGTRLTVT.

The J gene is TRBJ2-7, the V gene TRBV29-1, with D perhaps matching TRBD2 (5 bases). Trimming removed 4 bases from V and 3 bases from J, with 13 bases in between. This CDR3 comprises 13 residues. Germline CDR1 is SQVTM and CDR2 is ANQGSEA. The CDR3 sequence: CSVVDGGRYEQYF. The CDR3 nucleotides are TGCAGCGTTGTGGACGGAGGCCGCTACGAGCAGTACTTC.

This clone was observed a single time. The V gene is TRBV5-6, the J gene TRBJ1-1; maybe TRBD1 (5 bases). Per germline, CDR1 SGHDT and CDR2 YYEEEE. V was clipped by 0 bases and J by 4 bases, with 13 bases between them. The CDR3 has 15 amino acids. The CDR3 coding sequence is TGTGCCAGCAGCTTGGGTGGGGCCGGGTCCACTGAAGCTTTCTTT. Its protein is CASSLGGAGSTEAFF.

The chain recombines TRBV29-1 with TRBJ2-3; D not certain. Between the trimmed V and J ends, which lost 3 bases and 0 bases, there was a span of 4 bases. CDR1 is SQVTM and CDR2 is ANQGSEA in the germline V gene. The CDR3 sequence is 12 residues long. The CDR3, as DNA: TGCAGCGTTGAGGACAGCACAGATACGCAGTATTTT. Residues: CSVEDSTDTQYF.

CDR3 residues: CASSQRPAGGADTQYF. CDR3 DNA: TGTGCCAGCAGCCAAAGACCAGCGGGAGGGGCAGATACGCAGTATTTT. V usage is TRBV9 and J usage is TRBJ2-3; 10 positions match TRBD2. The CDR3 loop spans 16 amino acids. Germline CDR1 and CDR2: SGDLS and YYNGEE. The ends lost 4 bases at V and 4 bases at J; junction bases unmatched: 9. Complete variable domain (other parts from reference TRBV9 and TRBJ2-3): DSGVTQTPKHLITATGQRVTLRCSPRSGDLSVYWYQQSLDQGLQFLIQYYNGEERAKGNILERFSAQQFPDLHSELNLSSLELGDSALYFCASSQRPAGGADTQYFGPGTRLTVL.

Regarding this clone: The identical CDR3 is also encoded by other nucleotide sequences in the sample. The genes are TRBV18 and TRBJ2-7, with 9 nucleotides matching TRBD2. The CDR3 consists of 14 residues. J was trimmed by 5 bases and V by 5 bases; bases with no gene match: 7. Germline CDR1 is KGHSH and CDR2 is LQKENI. The CDR3 nucleotides read TGTGCCAGCTCAAGGGCGGGAGGGCCCCACGAGCAGTACTTC. Translation gives CASSRAGGPHEQYF. Full variable domain (rest looked up from reference TRBV18 and TRBJ2-7): NAGVMQNPRHLVRRRGQEARLRCSPMKGHSHVYWYRQLPEEGLKFMVYLQKENIIDESGMPKERFSAEFPKEGPSILRIQQVVRGDSAAYFCASSRAGGPHEQYFGPGTRLTVT.

The rearrangement links TRBV5-4 to TRBJ2-7, with TRBD1 matching 9 bases. The junction had 6 bases not matched to a gene; V was cut back by 3 bases and J by 2 bases. This CDR3 region has 15 residues. Germline V gene sequence: CDR1 SGHNT, CDR2 YYREEE (reference sequence). The CDR3 bases are TGTGCCAGCAGCTACGGGACAGGGCCAACCTACGAGCAGTACTTC. Protein: CASSYGTGPTYEQYF. The whole variable domain, filled in from reference TRBV5-4 and TRBJ2-7, reads ETGVTQSPTHLIKTRGQQVTLRCSSQSGHNTVSWYQQALGQGPQFIFQYYREEENGRGNFPPRFSGLQFPNYSSELNVNALELDDSALYLCASSYGTGPTYEQYFGPGTRLTVT.

The chain carries TRBV2 and TRBJ2-3; D gene unclear. Germline V lookup: CDR1 SNHLY, CDR2 FYNNEI. Trimming took 4 bases from V and 6 from J, leaving 8 bases between them. The CDR3 is 12 residues long. The DNA for the CDR3 is TGTGCCAGCAGTGGAGACGGGGATACGCAGTATTTT. Translation gives CASSGDGDTQYF.